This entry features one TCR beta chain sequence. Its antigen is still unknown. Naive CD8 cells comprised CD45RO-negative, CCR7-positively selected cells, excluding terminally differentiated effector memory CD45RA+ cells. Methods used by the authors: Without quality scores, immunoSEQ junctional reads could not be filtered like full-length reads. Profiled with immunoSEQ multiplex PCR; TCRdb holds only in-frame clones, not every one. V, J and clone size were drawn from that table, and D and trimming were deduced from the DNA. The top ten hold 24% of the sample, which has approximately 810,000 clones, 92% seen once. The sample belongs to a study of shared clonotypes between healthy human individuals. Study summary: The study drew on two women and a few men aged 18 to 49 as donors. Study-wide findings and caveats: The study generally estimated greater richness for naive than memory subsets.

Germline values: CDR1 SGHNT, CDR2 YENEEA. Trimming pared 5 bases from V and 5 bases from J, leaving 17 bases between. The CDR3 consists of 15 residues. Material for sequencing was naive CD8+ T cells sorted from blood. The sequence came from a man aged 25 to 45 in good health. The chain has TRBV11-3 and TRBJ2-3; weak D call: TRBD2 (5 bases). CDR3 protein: CASSPRAENIDTQYF. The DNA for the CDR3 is TGTGCCAGCAGCCCGCGGGCGGAAAATATAGATACGCAGTATTTT. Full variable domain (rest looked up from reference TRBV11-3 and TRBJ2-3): EAGVVQSPRYKIIEKKQPVAFWCNPISGHNTLYWYLQNLGQGPELLIRYENEEAVDDSQLPKDRFSAERLKGVDSTLKIQPAELGDSAVYLCASSPRAENIDTQYFGPGTRLTVL.